This T cell receptor beta chain was obtained from a study of shared clonotypes between healthy human individuals. Study-level background: CD4 naive and memory got three plates each, CD8 naive two, CD8 memory one.

Details on this clone: Its antigen is not identified.

Germline V gene data show CDR1 as SGHRS and CDR2 as YFSETQ. Between the trimmed V and J ends, which lost 0 bases and 5 bases, there was a span of 14 bases. There are 15 residues in the CDR3. Produced via immunoSEQ multiplex PCR; TCRdb's table is partial and in-frame only. The sample lists 550,000 to 800,000 clones; less than 85% were seen once. Study results and caveats: Among non-shared clonotypes, generation probabilities were lower than among those shared by all four donors.

Among the donors, all were Caucasian adults who lived in Nashville, Tennessee. The source material was memory CD4+ T cells sorted from blood. Regarding subset: CD45RA-negative fraction. The V call is TRBV5-1, the J call TRBJ1-2; D gene ambiguous. This clonotype was obtained from a woman in her twenties or thirties in good health. In DNA, the CDR3 is TGCGCCAGCAGCTTGGTGTCACTAAATTTATATGGCTACACCTTC. Translation: CASSLVSLNLYGYTF.